Sequencing of this TCR beta chain was carried out in a study of TIL therapy for anti-PD-1-resistant metastatic lung cancer. The immunoSEQ assay was v3. Sequenced by immunoSEQ multiplex PCR; TCRdb stores in-frame clones only, minus some. Of about 26,000 clones listed, over 55% were seen once; the top ten hold around 15%. V was shortened by 1 base and J by 1 base, with 6 bases between the two germline ends. CDR3 length: 14 amino acids. The germline CDR1 and CDR2 sequences are MNHNS and SASEGT. As for this clone: As yet, its antigen is unknown.

Time point specified: pre-treatment sample, taken before nivolumab and TIL therapy. Pleural nodules or supraclavicular lymph nodes made up most of the excised metastases sampled. Patients were adults with stage 4 NSCLC. Whole-study findings and limits: TIL cultures after expansion showed higher clonality and lower diversity than baseline tumor (median roughly 6% vs 31%). Many TIL product clones were absent from baseline tumor, suggesting clonal contraction.

This clonotype was obtained from a woman between 30 and 79 years old with non-small cell lung cancer. The rearrangement joins TRBV6-1 to TRBJ2-3; D gene unclear. Sequencing used tumor tissue, obtained at baseline. The DNA of the CDR3 is TGTGCCAGCAGTGAAGGGCCACGCACAGATACGCAGTATTTT. This encodes CASSEGPRTDTQYF.